One and the same sample provided the 30 T cell receptor beta chains below, sequenced in a study of cytomegalovirus exposure and HLA in healthy donors. Use of 60 Vbeta and 13 Jbeta primers characterized the PCR. TCRdb keeps only in-frame clones here, not all; method: immunoSEQ multiplex PCR. The sample lists about 170,000 clones, 75% to 85% occurring once. The sample taken for sequencing was PBMCs. The receptor set was obtained from a female donor in good health and CMV-seronegative.

This clone turned up a few times. The V gene is TRBV5-1, the J gene TRBJ1-6; D is possibly TRBD1 (6 bases). CDR1 is SGHRS, CDR2 YFSETQ, per germline. V was trimmed by 1 base and J by 8 bases, leaving 16 bases between them. The CDR3 totals 16 residues. The CDR3 nucleotides are TGCGCCAGCAGCTTGTCGCCAGGGTCAGGGGATTCACCCCTCCACTTT. This translates into CASSLSPGSGDSPLHF.

This clone was observed a few times. The chain employs TRBV4-1 and TRBJ1-2, with TRBD1 matching 8 bases. V trimming: 3 bases; J trimming: 7 bases; junction bases outside the gene matches: 13. Germline CDR1 is MGHRA and CDR2 is YSYEKL. The CDR3 is made up of 16 amino acids. CDR3 in DNA: TGCGCCAGCAGCCAGCTTGTAGGACAGGGCCGGTCTGGCTACACCTTC. Translated, it gives CASSQLVGQGRSGYTF.

The chain recombines TRBV7-9 with TRBJ2-1; 8 bases align to TRBD2. Germline V gene sequence: CDR1 SEHNR, CDR2 FQNEAQ (reference sequence). The CDR3 sequence is 13 residues long. The V segment lost 8 bases and the J segment 9 bases; nucleotides outside the gene matches: 9. The CDR3 sequence is CASRSGKGSEQFF. In DNA form, the CDR3 reads TGTGCCAGCCGTAGCGGGAAGGGGAGTGAGCAGTTCTTC.

V gene TRBV28 combines with J gene TRBJ2-3, with a tentative D call TRBD1 (6 bases). V shed 5 bases and J shed 2 bases, with 14 bases lying between them. The CDR3 loop spans 15 amino acids. CDR1 is MDHEN, CDR2 SYDVKM, per germline. The CDR3 region is CASSPPGQLTDTQYF. For the CDR3, the DNA is TGTGCCAGCAGTCCCCCAGGACAGCTCACAGATACGCAGTATTTT.

The CDR3 DNA sequence: TGCGCCAGCAGCCGACCCCGGGACAGGGACACTGAAGCTTTCTTT. Translation gives CASSRPRDRDTEAFF. The rearrangement uses TRBV4-1 and TRBJ1-1, with 9 bases identical to TRBD1. V lost 4 bases to trimming and J lost 3 bases; unmatched junction nucleotides: 6. This CDR3 is built from 15 residues. CDR1 MGHRA and CDR2 YSYEKL come from the germline V gene.

The chain combines TRBV6-5 with TRBJ1-2; a weak D match, TRBD1 (6 bases). The V and J ends lost 0 bases and 5 bases respectively, with 10 bases between them. Germline lookup yields CDR1 MNHEY and CDR2 SVGAGI. The CDR3 runs to 14 residues. The CDR3 reads CASSYSSQGYGYTF. The CDR3, as DNA: TGTGCCAGCAGTTACTCGTCCCAGGGGTATGGCTACACCTTC.

The chain recombines TRBV27 with TRBJ2-1; 7 bases match TRBD2. The ends lost 5 bases at V and 0 bases at J; junction bases unmatched: 10. This CDR3 is 17 amino acids long. Germline-derived CDR1 and CDR2 are MNHEY and SMNVEV (reference sequence). The CDR3 DNA is TGTGCCAGCAGTCCGCGGGGGACGGCTAGCTCCTACAATGAGCAGTTCTTC. It codes for CASSPRGTASSYNEQFF.

This chain uses TRBV27 with TRBJ2-1; 7 nucleotides line up with TRBD2. This CDR3 is built from 16 residues. Per the germline V gene, CDR1 is MNHEY and CDR2 is SMNVEV (reference sequence). Losses at the gene ends were 4 bases for V and 0 bases for J; bases not matched to a gene: 6. In nucleotides, the CDR3 is TGTGCCAGCAGTTCAGCACCGGGAGGCTCCTACAATGAGCAGTTCTTC. This codes for CASSSAPGGSYNEQFF.

This chain links TRBV27 with TRBJ1-5, with 7 positions matching TRBD1. Germline loops: CDR1 MNHEY, CDR2 SMNVEV (reference sequence). The ends lost 2 bases at V and 4 bases at J; junction bases unmatched: 5. The CDR3 spans 15 residues. CDR3 nucleotides: TGTGCCAGCAGTTTAGAGGGGGCCAATAATCAGCCCCAGCATTTT. Protein: CASSLEGANNQPQHF.

The chain joins TRBV5-1 to TRBJ2-7, with 15 positions matching TRBD2. Germline lookup yields CDR1 SGHRS and CDR2 YFSETQ. V dropped 1 base and J dropped 7; count of bases not matched to a gene: 6. The CDR3 is made up of 16 amino acids. The CDR3 loop reads CASSLPPGTSGREQYF. The CDR3 DNA reads as TGCGCCAGCAGCTTGCCCCCCGGGACTAGCGGGAGGGAGCAGTACTTC. The full variable domain, completed using reference TRBV5-1 and TRBJ2-7, is KAGVTQTPRYLIKTRGQQVTLSCSPISGHRSVSWYQQTPGQGLQFLFEYFSETQRNKGNFPGRFSGRQFSNSRSEMNVSTLELGDSALYLCASSLPPGTSGREQYFGPGTRLTVT.

This clone was counted only a few times. This CDR3 reads CASSLAASGSLGEQYF. CDR3 bases: TGTGCCAGCAGCTTAGCCGCTAGCGGGAGTCTAGGGGAGCAGTACTTC. The rearrangement joins TRBV7-6 to TRBJ2-7; 10 bases are shared with TRBD2. J gave up 7 bases and V 0 bases, and 9 bases lay outside the gene matches. CDR1 and CDR2 from the germline V gene are SGHVS and FNYEAQ. CDR3 length equals 16 residues.

V is TRBV19 and J is TRBJ2-1; D is possibly TRBD2 (5 bases). The CDR3 loop spans 15 amino acids. The V end lost 1 base, the J end lost 5 bases, and 12 bases lay between the germline ends. Germline assignment: CDR1 LNHDA and CDR2 SQIVND (reference sequence). The CDR3 DNA reads TGTGCCAGTAGTATAGGAAGACTACGAAACAATGAGCAGTTCTTC. Its protein is CASSIGRLRNNEQFF.

The rearrangement uses TRBV11-2 and TRBJ1-2, with D possibly being TRBD1 (5 bases). The CDR3 extends over 13 amino acids. Germline CDR1 and CDR2: SGHAT and FQNNGV. The V end lost 3 bases, the J end lost 8 bases, and 13 bases lay between the germline ends. CDR3 coding DNA: TGTGCCAGCAGCTTCTCGGAGGGGTCCGGCTACACCTTC. It yields the protein CASSFSEGSGYTF.

This clone was observed once. The gene calls are TRBV9 and TRBJ2-2, with a possible D match to TRBD2 (6 bases). V shed 4 bases and J shed 2 bases, with 18 bases lying between them. This CDR3 spans 17 amino acids. Germline V gene sequence: CDR1 SGDLS, CDR2 YYNGEE. CDR3 nucleotide sequence: TGTGCCAGCAGCACCCGGGGCGGGGTGACAAACACCGGGGAGCTGTTTTTT. Translated, it gives CASSTRGGVTNTGELFF.

The chain joins TRBV9 to TRBJ1-2, with a possible D match to TRBD1 (6 bases). The CDR3 has 17 residues. V shed 0 bases and J shed 4 bases, with 19 bases lying between them. Germline loops: CDR1 SGDLS, CDR2 YYNGEE. The CDR3 region has the DNA TGTGCCAGCAGCGTAGCAGTCATGGGCCCAGGGGTCTATGGCTACACCTTC. Translation: CASSVAVMGPGVYGYTF.

This clone was detected only a few times. The chain is built from TRBV4-2 and TRBJ1-2; D uncertain. Between the trimmed V and J ends, which lost 1 base and 5 bases, there was a span of 8 bases. This CDR3 is 13 amino acids long. Germline V lookup: CDR1 LGHNA, CDR2 YNFKEQ. In DNA form, the CDR3 reads TGTGCCAGCAGCCAAGTTGGGCTATATGGCTACACCTTC. Translation gives CASSQVGLYGYTF.

In this sample, this clone turned up once. The rearrangement uses TRBV4-3 and TRBJ2-2, with 8 bases aligning to TRBD1. Germline loops: CDR1 LGHNA, CDR2 YSLEER. V lost 4 bases to trimming and J lost 6 bases; unmatched junction nucleotides: 7. This CDR3 region has 15 residues. The CDR3 is CASSRRTGIPGELFF. CDR3 nucleotide sequence: TGCGCCAGCAGCCGTAGGACAGGGATTCCCGGGGAGCTGTTTTTT.

This chain connects TRBV10-3 to TRBJ2-7, with 8 positions matching TRBD1. V shed 6 bases, J shed 5 bases, and the junction held 6 bases outside the gene matches. The germline CDR1 and CDR2 sequences are ENHRY and SYGVKD. The CDR3 is made up of 13 amino acids. The CDR3 coding sequence is TGTGCCATCAGGGACAGGGACGGTCACGAGCAGTACTTC. Translation gives CAIRDRDGHEQYF.

This clone was picked up one time. V gene TRBV10-3 combines with J gene TRBJ2-7; TRBD1 aligns across 9 bases. Trimming cost V 3 bases and J 5 bases; bases outside gene matches: 8. Germline V gives CDR1 ENHRY, CDR2 SYGVKD. The CDR3 totals 15 residues. In DNA form, the CDR3 reads TGTGCCATCAGTGAACCCGCCGGACAGGGGCACGAGCAGTACTTC. Translating gives CAISEPAGQGHEQYF.

The J gene is TRBJ2-7, the V gene TRBV5-1; 10 nucleotides match TRBD1. CDR1 and CDR2 from the germline V gene are SGHRS and YFSETQ. The CDR3 has 15 amino acids. V was clipped by 5 bases and J by 3 bases; unmatched bases: 8. The CDR3 nucleotides are TGCGCCAGCAGTTACCGGACAGGGGGATTCTACGAGCAGTACTTC. It is translated as CASSYRTGGFYEQYF.

Written as DNA, the CDR3 is TGTGCCAGCAGTGAACAGGGGATCGGGGAGCTGTTTTTT. Residues: CASSEQGIGELFF. V and J are TRBV6-4 and TRBJ2-2; 7 nucleotides align to TRBD1. In germline, CDR1 is MRHNA, CDR2 SNTAGT. CDR3 length: 13 amino acids. Trimming at V came to 3 bases and at J to 7 bases, leaving 2 bases not matched to a gene.

This chain links TRBV4-3 with TRBJ1-2; a possible D gene is TRBD1 (6 bases). The CDR3 is 14 amino acids. Trimming took off 1 base at V and 5 bases at J, with 11 bases between the two ends. CDR1 is LGHNA and CDR2 is YSLEER in the germline V gene. CDR3 residues: CASSQVGRGYGYTF. DNA of the CDR3: TGCGCCAGCAGCCAAGTGGGCAGGGGTTATGGCTACACCTTC.

The chain carries TRBV19 and TRBJ1-5; 7 bases line up with TRBD1. J was trimmed by 4 bases and V by 5 bases; bases with no gene match: 14. The CDR3 is made up of 17 amino acids. Germline assignment: CDR1 LNHDA and CDR2 SQIVND (reference sequence). CDR3 sequence: CASSSLLRQGSNQPQHF. In DNA, the CDR3 is TGTGCCAGTAGTTCCCTCCTTCGACAGGGATCAAATCAGCCCCAGCATTTT. Using reference TRBV19 and TRBJ1-5 for the parts outside the CDR3, the full variable domain is DGGITQSPKYLFRKEGQNVTLSCEQNLNHDAMYWYRQDPGQGLRLIYYSQIVNDFQKGDIAEGYSVSREKKESFPLTVTSAQKNPTAFYLCASSSLLRQGSNQPQHFGDGTRLSIL.

V and J are TRBV28 and TRBJ2-7, with D unresolved. Per the germline V gene, CDR1 is MDHEN and CDR2 is SYDVKM. This CDR3 is 11 amino acids long. V dropped 2 bases and J dropped 5 bases, with 4 bases sitting between them. CDR3 residues: CASSLGDEQYF. CDR3 in DNA: TGTGCCAGCAGTTTAGGAGACGAGCAGTACTTC.

This chain joins TRBV4-2 and TRBJ1-6; D unclear. The CDR3 covers 16 residues. Per germline, CDR1 LGHNA and CDR2 YNFKEQ. Trimming pared 0 bases from V and 8 bases from J, leaving 14 bases between. The CDR3 bases are TGTGCCAGCAGCCAAGATTTGGGGAGGACGGATTCACCCCTCCACTTT. This sequence encodes CASSQDLGRTDSPLHF.

With respect to this clone: Other DNA sequences within the sample encode an identical CDR3. The V and J genes are TRBV7-2 and TRBJ1-3; the match to TRBD1 covers 9 bases. The germline V gene encodes CDR1 SGHTA and CDR2 FQGNSA. J lost 2 bases, V lost 7 bases, and 6 bases had no gene match. CDR3 length: 15 residues. The DNA of the CDR3 is TGTGCCAGCAAATCCGACAGGGGGACTGGAAACACCATATATTTT. Protein: CASKSDRGTGNTIYF.

CDR3 nucleotides: TGTGCCATCAAAACGGGGATCTCGGGCACAGATACGCAGTATTTT. Protein product: CAIKTGISGTDTQYF. This rearrangement joins TRBV10-3 to TRBJ2-3; a possible D gene is TRBD2 (5 bases). V shed 7 bases and J shed 1 base, with 15 bases lying between them. Germline assignment: CDR1 ENHRY and CDR2 SYGVKD. This CDR3 has 15 residues.

V gene TRBV28 combines with J gene TRBJ1-5; D gene ambiguous. The CDR3 has 12 residues. CDR1 is MDHEN, CDR2 SYDVKM, per germline. V was trimmed by 7 bases and J by 6 bases, leaving 10 bases between them. CDR3 amino acids: CASTIGGQPQHF. The CDR3 DNA reads as TGTGCCAGCACCATAGGAGGTCAGCCCCAGCATTTT.

This chain links TRBV2 with TRBJ2-5; TRBD1 is a possible D gene (6 bases). The J call may be wrong; the DNA end is better matched by TRBJ2-7. CDR3 size: 12 residues. Germline assignment: CDR1 SNHLY and CDR2 FYNNEI. CDR3 coding DNA: TGTGCCAGCAGTGAACAGGGGTACGAGCAGTACTTC. It yields the protein CASSEQGYEQYF.

V usage is TRBV19 and J usage is TRBJ2-1, with 7 nucleotides matching TRBD1. With 6 bases clipped from V and 3 bases from J, the junction kept 8 bases outside the gene matches. The germline V gene encodes CDR1 LNHDA and CDR2 SQIVND (reference sequence). The length of the CDR3 is 15 residues. The DNA of the CDR3 is TGTGCCAGTAGCGGAGACAGGGAATTCTACAATGAGCAGTTCTTC. Translation: CASSGDREFYNEQFF.